The source of this TCR beta chain is a study of OX40 agonist ivuxolimab in advanced cancers. About the study: At doses from 0.01 to 10 mg/kg, patients were given intravenous ivuxolimab every 2 weeks. Dose-escalation patients were diagnosed with hepatocellular carcinoma, melanoma, renal cell cancer or head and neck cancer.

General observations from the study: Relative to CD4+ cells, CD8+ T cells on average had more expanded clones.

TCRdb's copy holds only in-frame clones and misses some; the assay was immunoSEQ multiplex PCR. In the table there are roughly 70,000 clones, approximately 81% of which are singletons. CDR1 and CDR2 from the germline V gene are GTSNPN and SVGIG (reference sequence). The CDR3 loop spans 15 amino acids. Autoimmune disease history or systemic immunosuppression meant exclusion. This clone was detected only a few times. The antigen remains unidentified. At one end the junction does not follow the germline gene, possibly because of a read error. The sequenced sample was CD4+ or CD8+ T cells sorted from blood, obtained in a trial of the OX40 agonist ivuxolimab. The sequence was collected from an adult with an advanced solid tumor such as melanoma, head and neck, liver or kidney cancer. The chain is built from TRBV30 and TRBJ1-5; perhaps TRBD1 as D (5 bases). CDR3 nucleotides: TGTGCCCGGAGGGGTCCTCCCTATAGCAATCAGCCCCAGCATTTT. Its translation is CARRGPPYSNQPQHF.